These 13 T cell receptor beta chains were sequenced from one sample in a study of early T cells in non-severe SARS-CoV-2 infection. TCRdb redid the calling of the 5' RACE reads with MiXCR, one entry per CDR3 protein. Of about 100,000 distinct CDR3 sequences in the sample, about 12% were seen once. The sample comprised whole blood. Source of these receptors: an adult who was a healthcare worker with PCR-confirmed SARS-CoV-2 infection or an uninfected control (not recorded which).

This clonotype was observed a few times. CDR3 sequence: CATCPGPNSPLHF. CDR3 nucleotide sequence: TGTGCCACCTGCCCAGGGCCTAATTCACCCCTCCACTTT. The V gene is TRBV27, the J gene TRBJ1-6; tentative D call: TRBD1 (5 bases). Between the trimmed V and J ends, which lost 10 bases and 6 bases, there was a span of 13 bases. The CDR3 has 13 residues. Germline assignment: CDR1 MNHEY and CDR2 SMNVEV (reference sequence).

J is TRBJ1-4 and V is TRBV12-3 or TRBV12-4; D gene uncertain. V lost 6 bases to trimming and J lost 3 bases, with 11 bases between them. The CDR3 runs to 14 residues. CDR3 nucleotides: TGTGCCAGCAGAACAGCGGAGGCTAATGAAAAACTGTTTTTT. Amino acids: CASRTAEANEKLFF.

This clonotype was seen many times. This sequence joins TRBV12-3 or TRBV12-4 and TRBJ1-1, with 7 bases matching TRBD1. This CDR3 region has 15 residues. Unmatched junction bases numbered 6, after V lost 4 bases and J lost 1 base. This CDR3 is CASSSRGQKNTEAFF. CDR3 DNA: TGTGCCAGCAGTTCCCGGGGACAGAAGAACACTGAAGCTTTCTTT.

This chain links TRBV20-1 with TRBJ2-2; D possibly corresponds to TRBD2 (5 bases). The CDR3 has 15 residues. Trimming shortened V by 6 bases and J by 1 base, and 15 bases separated the two germline ends. Per germline, CDR1 DFQATT and CDR2 SNEGSKA (reference sequence). CDR3 coding DNA: TGCAGTGCAACTAGGCCGATGATGAACACCGGGGAGCTGTTTTTT. Its translation: CSATRPMMNTGELFF.

This clonotype was seen more than once but under ten times. The chain links TRBV4-2 to TRBJ2-2; 10 nucleotides align to TRBD2. The ends lost 2 bases at V and 3 bases at J; junction bases unmatched: 0. Germline CDR1 and CDR2: LGHNA and YNFKEQ. CDR3 length: 15 residues. In DNA, the CDR3 is TGTGCCAGCAGCCAACTAGCGGGGGACACCGGGGAGCTGTTTTTT. Its protein is CASSQLAGDTGELFF.

This clonotype was recorded many times. The chain recombines TRBV20-1 with TRBJ2-3; D gene uncertain. CDR3 length: 13 amino acids. V was trimmed by 2 bases and J by 7 bases, leaving 13 bases between them. From germline, CDR1 is DFQATT and CDR2 SNEGSKA (reference sequence). This CDR3 is CSARSRAENTQYF. DNA of the CDR3: TGCAGTGCTAGATCCCGTGCCGAGAATACGCAGTATTTT.

The sample holds many counts of this clonotype. The chain has TRBV28 and TRBJ2-1; TRBD2 is a possible D gene (5 bases). The length of the CDR3 is 15 residues. CDR1 is MDHEN, CDR2 SYDVKM, per germline. Trimming pared 4 bases from V and 3 bases from J, leaving 13 bases between. DNA for the CDR3: TGTGCCAGCAGTTCCCCGGGGAGTTACTACAATGAGCAGTTCTTC. Residues: CASSSPGSYYNEQFF.

This sequence joins TRBV28 and TRBJ2-2; D is unresolved. Trimming removed 10 bases at V and 6 bases at J, with 12 bases between. This CDR3 region has 12 residues. CDR1 is MDHEN and CDR2 is SYDVKM in the germline V gene. The CDR3 DNA follows: TGTGCCACCCTCCCTGCCCCCGGGGAGCTGTTTTTT. Protein: CATLPAPGELFF. The variable domain in full, completed from reference TRBV28 and TRBJ2-2, reads DVKVTQSSRYLVKRTGEKVFLECVQDMDHENMFWYRQDPGLGLRLIYFSYDVKMKEKGDIPEGYSVSREKKERFSLILESASTNQTSMYLCATLPAPGELFFGEGSRLTVL.

This clonotype was seen many times. The genes are TRBV29-1 and TRBJ2-5; possibly TRBD2 for D (6 bases). The germline V and J ends were trimmed by 7 bases and 2 bases, with 14 bases remaining between them. This CDR3 is 13 amino acids long. Germline assignment: CDR1 SQVTM and CDR2 ANQGSEA. This CDR3 reads CSAGGQAQETQYF. The CDR3 nucleotides read TGCAGCGCTGGAGGGCAGGCACAAGAGACCCAGTACTTC. Combining the CDR3 with reference TRBV29-1 and TRBJ2-5 gives the whole variable domain SAVISQKPSRDICQRGTSLTIQCQVDSQVTMMFWYRQQPGQSLTLIATANQGSEATYESGFVIDKFPISRPNLTFSTLTVSNMSPEDSSIYLCSAGGQAQETQYFGPGTRLLVL.

CDR3 sequence reads: CAISYGVTQETQYF. In DNA, the CDR3 is TGTGCCATCAGCTATGGGGTAACCCAAGAGACCCAGTACTTC. This rearrangement joins TRBV10-3 to TRBJ2-5; D gene uncertain. The length of the CDR3 is 14 residues. Germline loops: CDR1 ENHRY, CDR2 SYGVKD. V shed 6 bases and J shed 1 base, with 12 bases lying between them.

This clonotype was picked up many times. This sequence joins TRBV5-1 and TRBJ1-2, with 8 bases fitting TRBD1. Germline assignment: CDR1 SGHRS and CDR2 YFSETQ. The CDR3 sequence is 14 residues long. Germline trimming cut 3 bases from V and 4 bases from J; bases unmatched to any gene: 5. The chain's CDR3 is CASSSTGTGYGYTF. In DNA form, the CDR3 reads TGCGCCAGCAGCTCCACCGGGACAGGCTATGGCTACACCTTC.

Only a few counts were recorded for this clonotype. The chain has TRBV5-4 and TRBJ2-5; the D gene is possibly TRBD1 (6 bases). There are 15 residues in the CDR3. V was clipped by 4 bases and J by 0 bases, with 13 bases between them. The germline V gene has CDR1 SGHNT and CDR2 YYREEE (reference sequence). CDR3 region: CASSPGHEYQETQYF. Here the CDR3 DNA reads TGTGCCAGCAGCCCGGGACACGAGTACCAAGAGACCCAGTACTTC.

The rearrangement uses TRBV4-1 and TRBJ1-1; no reliable D call. Trimming took 1 base from V and 10 from J, leaving 13 bases between them. CDR3 length equals 13 residues. CDR1 and CDR2 (germline): MGHRA, YSYEKL. The CDR3: CASSQVLGPGAFF. The CDR3 nucleotides are TGCGCCAGCAGCCAAGTCTTAGGGCCCGGAGCTTTCTTT.